This T cell receptor (beta chain) was found in a study of cytomegalovirus exposure and HLA in healthy donors. Study overall: Within an early data release were around 80 million unique TCRs drawn from HLA-typed donors.

Primers: 60 Vbeta forward and 13 Jbeta reverse. Sequencing was performed with immunoSEQ multiplex PCR; in TCRdb, only in-frame clones are kept and a portion is missing. This sample has 120,000 or so clones, with 80% found just once. CDR1 is SGHVS and CDR2 is FNYEAQ in the germline V gene. This CDR3 is built from 16 residues. V lost 7 bases and J 4 bases, leaving 19 bases between the germline ends. As for this clone: Antigen unknown.

Study findings and constraints: TRBV6-2, TRBV6-3 and some other V segments were unresolvable in 87-base-pair reads.

The TCR comes from a man younger than 40 in good health and CMV-seropositive. This sequence joins TRBV7-6 and TRBJ1-4; D uncertain. Sequencing was performed on PBMCs. CDR3 nucleotides: TGTGCCAGCACCCTGGACCGAGGGCGGGATAATGAAAAACTGTTTTTT. It specifies CASTLDRGRDNEKLFF. Drawing the rest from reference TRBV7-6 and TRBJ1-4, the complete variable domain is GAGVSQSPRYKVTKRGQDVALRCDPISGHVSLYWYRQALGQGPEFLTYFNYEAQQDKSGLPNDRFSAERPEGSISTLTIQRTEQRDSAMYRCASTLDRGRDNEKLFFGSGTQLSVL.